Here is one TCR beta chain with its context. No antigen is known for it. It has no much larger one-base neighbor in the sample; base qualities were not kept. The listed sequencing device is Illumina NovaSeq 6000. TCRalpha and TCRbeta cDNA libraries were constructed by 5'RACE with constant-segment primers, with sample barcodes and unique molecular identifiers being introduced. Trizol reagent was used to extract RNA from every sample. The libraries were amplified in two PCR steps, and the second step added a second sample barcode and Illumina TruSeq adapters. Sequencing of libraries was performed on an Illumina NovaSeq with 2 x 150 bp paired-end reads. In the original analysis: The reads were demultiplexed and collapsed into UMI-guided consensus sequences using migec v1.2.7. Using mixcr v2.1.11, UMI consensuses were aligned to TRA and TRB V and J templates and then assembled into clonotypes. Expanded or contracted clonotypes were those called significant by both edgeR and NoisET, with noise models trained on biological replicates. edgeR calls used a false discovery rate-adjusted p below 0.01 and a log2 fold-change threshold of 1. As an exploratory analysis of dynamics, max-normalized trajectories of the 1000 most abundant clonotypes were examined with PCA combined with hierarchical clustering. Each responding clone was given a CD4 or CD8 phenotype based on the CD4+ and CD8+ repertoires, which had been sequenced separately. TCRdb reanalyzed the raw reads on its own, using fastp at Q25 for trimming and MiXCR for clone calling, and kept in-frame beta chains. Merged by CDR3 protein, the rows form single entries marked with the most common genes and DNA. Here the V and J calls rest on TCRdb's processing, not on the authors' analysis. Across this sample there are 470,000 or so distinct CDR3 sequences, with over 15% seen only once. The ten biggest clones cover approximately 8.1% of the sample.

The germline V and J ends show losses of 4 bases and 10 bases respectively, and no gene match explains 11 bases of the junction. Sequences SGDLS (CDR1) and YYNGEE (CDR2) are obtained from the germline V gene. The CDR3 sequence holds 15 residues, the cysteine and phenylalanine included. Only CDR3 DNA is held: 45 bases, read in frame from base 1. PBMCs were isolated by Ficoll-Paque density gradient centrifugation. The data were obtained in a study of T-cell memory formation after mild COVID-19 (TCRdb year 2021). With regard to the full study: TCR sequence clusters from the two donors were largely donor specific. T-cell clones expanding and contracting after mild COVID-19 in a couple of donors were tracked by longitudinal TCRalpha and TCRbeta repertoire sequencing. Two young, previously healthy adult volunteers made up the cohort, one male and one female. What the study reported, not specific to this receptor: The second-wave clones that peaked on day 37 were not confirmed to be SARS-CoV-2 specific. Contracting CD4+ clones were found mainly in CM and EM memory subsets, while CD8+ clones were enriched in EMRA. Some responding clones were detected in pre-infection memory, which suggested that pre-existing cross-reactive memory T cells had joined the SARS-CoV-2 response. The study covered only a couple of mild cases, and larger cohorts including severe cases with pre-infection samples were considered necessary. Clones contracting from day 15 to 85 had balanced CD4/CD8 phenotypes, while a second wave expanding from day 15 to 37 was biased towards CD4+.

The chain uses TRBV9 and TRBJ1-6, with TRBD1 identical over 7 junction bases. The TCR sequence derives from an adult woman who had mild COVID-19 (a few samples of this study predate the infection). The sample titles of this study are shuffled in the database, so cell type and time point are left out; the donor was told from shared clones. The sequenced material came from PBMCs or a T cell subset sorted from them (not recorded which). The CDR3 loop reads CASSLRQGVGSPLHF. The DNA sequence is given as TGTGCCAGCAGCCTCCGACAGGGAGTTGGATCACCCCTCCACTTT.